The 24 T cell receptor beta chains listed next were all sequenced from one sample in a study of pediatric ulcerative colitis. Profiling relied on immunoSEQ multiplex PCR, and the TCRdb table lists in-frame clones only, not all of them. The sample has 23,000 or so clones, about two thirds seen once. The rectum was sampled with one to two pinch biopsies at colonoscopy. The sample was gut tissue. These receptors originate from a boy younger than 18 with severe ulcerative colitis.

This clone was seen just once. V gene TRBV4-2 combines with J gene TRBJ2-1; D not certain. Trimming removed 0 bases from V and 7 bases from J, with 10 bases in between. This CDR3 is built from 14 residues. The germline V gene encodes CDR1 LGHNA and CDR2 YNFKEQ. The CDR3 is CASSQELGWNEQFF. CDR3 in DNA: TGTGCCAGCAGCCAAGAGCTGGGTTGGAATGAGCAGTTCTTC.

V and J are TRBV7-2 and TRBJ2-5; TRBD2 is a possible D gene (6 bases). Germline CDR1 is SGHTA and CDR2 is FQGNSA. The CDR3 extends over 17 amino acids. V lost 1 base and J 7 bases, leaving 22 bases between the germline ends. CDR3: CASSLEARAGILGTQYF. The CDR3 coding sequence is TGTGCCAGCAGCTTAGAAGCTCGGGCGGGGATATTAGGGACCCAGTACTTC.

This clone was seen a few times. The V gene is TRBV2, the J gene TRBJ2-1, with 7 positions matching TRBD2. The CDR3 has 10 residues. V shed 8 bases and J 14 bases; nucleotides not matched to a gene: 6. Germline V gene data show CDR1 as SNHLY and CDR2 as FYNNEI. CDR3 amino acids: CASLGAGEFF. The CDR3 DNA follows: TGTGCCAGCCTCGGGGCGGGGGAGTTCTTC.

The rearrangement uses TRBV4-1 and TRBJ1-5; D remains unclear. V lost 1 base and J lost 0, with 7 bases in between. CDR3 length: 15 amino acids. The germline gives CDR1 MGHRA, CDR2 YSYEKL. The CDR3 nucleotides are TGCGCCAGCAGCCAAGGGTCAGGTAGCAATCAGCCCCAGCATTTT. This encodes CASSQGSGSNQPQHF.

The rearrangement joins TRBV9 to TRBJ1-2, with D possibly being TRBD1 (5 bases). This CDR3 region has 16 residues. V dropped 0 bases and J dropped 8 bases, with 20 bases sitting between them. Germline CDR1 SGDLS, CDR2 YYNGEE. Here the CDR3 reads CASSVAGGRNAGGYTF. The CDR3 bases are TGTGCCAGCAGCGTAGCCGGGGGACGAAACGCGGGAGGCTACACCTTC.

The chain carries TRBV5-1 and TRBJ1-5; D is unclear. The CDR3 contains 13 residues. Trimming took off 0 bases at V and 3 bases at J, with 4 bases between the two ends. Germline CDR1 and CDR2: SGHRS and YFSETQ. CDR3 coding DNA: TGCGCCAGCAGCTTGGGTTTCAATCAGCCCCAGCATTTT. As protein: CASSLGFNQPQHF.

This clone appeared a few times. The rearrangement uses TRBV2 and TRBJ1-1; 7 bases align to TRBD1. V shed 7 bases, J shed 11 bases, and the junction held 19 bases outside the gene matches. The CDR3 is 15 amino acids. The germline V gene encodes CDR1 SNHLY and CDR2 FYNNEI. CDR3 DNA sequence: TGTGCCAGCATTAAGGGGGCTTCCATTAACCCGAGGGCTTTCTTT. Its protein product is CASIKGASINPRAFF.

This rearrangement joins TRBV9 to TRBJ2-1, with D possibly being TRBD2 (6 bases). The ends were cut back, 3 bases at V and 6 bases at J, with 16 bases in the middle. CDR3 size: 15 residues. Germline V gene sequence: CDR1 SGDLS, CDR2 YYNGEE. The CDR3 loop reads CASSAPPGSLNEQFF. The CDR3 DNA reads TGTGCCAGCAGCGCTCCTCCCGGGAGCCTCAATGAGCAGTTCTTC.

The chain carries TRBV7-8 and TRBJ1-1; D may be TRBD1 (5 bases). Trimming took 1 base from V and 4 from J, leaving 7 bases between them. Looked up from germline, CDR1 is SGHVS and CDR2 is FQNEAQ. The CDR3 is 13 amino acids. The CDR3 spells CASSLERGTEAFF. CDR3 bases: TGTGCCAGCAGCTTAGAGAGGGGCACTGAAGCTTTCTTT.

The V call is TRBV30, the J call TRBJ1-2; 8 bases agree with TRBD1. The CDR3 consists of 13 residues. CDR1 is GTSNPN, CDR2 SVGIG, per germline (reference sequence). The trim removed 5 bases at V and 8 bases at J, leaving 10 bases unmatched. CDR3 sequence reads: CAWDRGPRGGYTF. CDR3 bases: TGTGCCTGGGACAGGGGACCACGGGGCGGCTACACCTTC.

The chain carries TRBV30 and TRBJ1-2, with D uncertain. CDR1 is GTSNPN, CDR2 SVGIG, per germline (reference sequence). The V and J ends lost 5 bases and 1 base respectively, with 8 bases between them. This CDR3 region has 12 residues. The CDR3 sequence: CAWWRVNYGYTF. CDR3 coding DNA: TGTGCCTGGTGGAGGGTTAACTATGGCTACACCTTC.

V usage is TRBV10-2 and J usage is TRBJ1-3; no reliable D call. The CDR3 sequence is 14 residues long. The germline gives CDR1 WSHSY, CDR2 SAAADI. Trimming removed 3 bases from V and 3 bases from J, with 9 bases in between. Here the CDR3 DNA reads TGCGCCAGCAGTGAAGTTAGCAATGGAAACACCATATATTTT. This sequence encodes CASSEVSNGNTIYF.

The V call is TRBV6-5, the J call TRBJ1-2, with D possibly TRBD1 on 6 matching bases. Trimming removed 2 bases at V and 6 bases at J, with 13 bases between. Germline CDR1 and CDR2: MNHEY and SVGAGI. This CDR3 region has 14 residues. CDR3 in amino acids: CASSYGGSTNGYTF. The CDR3 coding sequence is TGTGCCAGCAGTTACGGGGGCAGTACAAATGGCTACACCTTC.

The rearrangement joins TRBV7-2 to TRBJ1-4; D uncertain. From germline, CDR1 is SGHTA and CDR2 FQGNSA. Trimming took 1 base from V and 8 from J, leaving 8 bases between them. This CDR3 is built from 13 residues. The CDR3 bases are TGTGCCAGCAGCTTAGGGGGAAAGGAAAAACTGTTTTTT. The encoded protein is CASSLGGKEKLFF. Supplemented by reference TRBV7-2 and TRBJ1-4, the full variable domain reads GAGVSQSPSNKVTEKGKDVELRCDPISGHTALYWYRQSLGQGLEFLIYFQGNSAPDKSGLPSDRFSAERTGGSVSTLTIQRTQQEDSAVYLCASSLGGKEKLFFGSGTQLSVL.

The V and J genes are TRBV5-6 and TRBJ1-2; D uncertain. The CDR3 runs 13 residues. Germline assignment: CDR1 SGHDT and CDR2 YYEEEE. Between the trimmed V and J ends, which lost 1 base and 4 bases, there was a span of 8 bases. The chain's CDR3 is CASSLLEGYGYTF. The CDR3 bases are TGTGCCAGCAGCTTGCTGGAGGGCTATGGCTACACCTTC.

V gene TRBV7-9 combines with J gene TRBJ1-1; unclear D gene. The length of the CDR3 is 13 residues. V dropped 5 bases and J dropped 2 bases, with 9 bases sitting between them. The germline V gene has CDR1 SEHNR and CDR2 FQNEAQ (reference sequence). CDR3 loop: CASSPGSNTEAFF. CDR3 DNA: TGTGCCAGCAGCCCAGGTTCCAACACTGAAGCTTTCTTT.

The gene calls are TRBV19 and TRBJ1-2; D is ambiguous. Germline loops: CDR1 LNHDA, CDR2 SQIVND (reference sequence). V was shortened by 9 bases and J by 4 bases, with 12 bases between the two germline ends. The CDR3 runs to 12 residues. The CDR3 sequence is CASPLGVYGYTF. The CDR3 DNA reads TGTGCCAGCCCCCTCGGGGTCTATGGCTACACCTTC. Supplemented by reference TRBV19 and TRBJ1-2, the full variable domain reads DGGITQSPKYLFRKEGQNVTLSCEQNLNHDAMYWYRQDPGQGLRLIYYSQIVNDFQKGDIAEGYSVSREKKESFPLTVTSAQKNPTAFYLCASPLGVYGYTFGSGTRLTVV.

This clone was seen once. The chain carries TRBV28 and TRBJ2-7; the match to TRBD1 covers 9 bases. The CDR3 length is 14 residues. Germline V gives CDR1 MDHEN, CDR2 SYDVKM. The V and J ends lost 5 bases and 6 bases, in that order; junction bases with no gene match: 8. CDR3 in amino acids: CASSPSGQGGEQYF. For the CDR3, the DNA is TGTGCCAGCAGTCCGTCGGGACAGGGAGGCGAGCAGTACTTC.

The chain couples TRBV19 to TRBJ1-1, with 8 bases that match TRBD1. CDR3 length: 15 amino acids. The trim removed 7 bases at V and 4 bases at J, leaving 11 bases unmatched. The germline V gene has CDR1 LNHDA and CDR2 SQIVND (reference sequence). CDR3 nucleotides: TGTGCCAGTACCCCGATGACTACAGGGGGCACTGAAGCTTTCTTT. This translates into CASTPMTTGGTEAFF. The variable domain in full, completed from reference TRBV19 and TRBJ1-1, reads DGGITQSPKYLFRKEGQNVTLSCEQNLNHDAMYWYRQDPGQGLRLIYYSQIVNDFQKGDIAEGYSVSREKKESFPLTVTSAQKNPTAFYLCASTPMTTGGTEAFFGQGTRLTVV.

The CDR3 nucleotides are TGCGCCAGCAGTCAGATCGAGTTTGGCCAGTACTTC. As protein: CASSQIEFGQYF. This rearrangement joins TRBV23-1 to TRBJ2-5; D uncertain. TRBV23-1 belongs to the ORF category, with a function that is uncertain. The CDR3 has 12 residues. Trimming left V 3 bases short and J 10 bases short, with 12 bases between.

This chain links TRBV6-5 with TRBJ2-7; 9 bases map to TRBD1. CDR1 and CDR2 (germline): MNHEY, SVGAGI. V lost 2 bases, J lost 5 bases, and 1 base stayed unmatched. The CDR3 extends over 13 amino acids. The CDR3 region is CASSYGQGHEQYF. Here the CDR3 DNA reads TGTGCCAGCAGTTACGGACAGGGGCACGAGCAGTACTTC.

This chain links TRBV5-1 with TRBJ2-1, with 9 bases identical to TRBD2. CDR3 length: 16 residues. V was clipped by 1 base and J by 2 bases; unmatched bases: 4. CDR1 and CDR2 (germline): SGHRS, YFSETQ. The CDR3 sequence is CASSLTIAGAYNEQFF. Written as DNA, the CDR3 is TGCGCCAGCAGCTTGACGATAGCGGGGGCCTACAATGAGCAGTTCTTC. Filled out from reference TRBV5-1 and TRBJ2-1, the complete variable domain reads KAGVTQTPRYLIKTRGQQVTLSCSPISGHRSVSWYQQTPGQGLQFLFEYFSETQRNKGNFPGRFSGRQFSNSRSEMNVSTLELGDSALYLCASSLTIAGAYNEQFFGPGTRLTVL.

This chain connects TRBV7-9 to TRBJ2-5; D possibly corresponds to TRBD1 (5 bases). V lost 3 bases, J lost 3 bases, and 8 bases lay in between. The CDR3 sequence is 13 residues long. The germline CDR1 and CDR2 sequences are SEHNR and FQNEAQ (reference sequence). CDR3 nucleotides: TGTGCCAGCAGCTTTGGACACAAAGAGACCCAGTACTTC. Amino acids: CASSFGHKETQYF.

The sample holds a few counts of this clone. The V call is TRBV9, the J call TRBJ1-2; TRBD1 agrees at 11 bases. The V gene's germline CDR1 is SGDLS and CDR2 YYNGEE. With V trimmed by 4 bases and J by 9 bases, 11 bases remained unmatched. This CDR3 is 15 amino acids long. CDR3 DNA sequence: TGTGCCAGCAGCTCCCTGGTTGGACAGGGGGCCCGCTACACCTTC. It is translated as CASSSLVGQGARYTF.